This T cell receptor beta chain is drawn from a study of monozygotic twins with inflammatory bowel disease. Looked up from germline, CDR1 is LGHNA and CDR2 is YNFKEQ. This CDR3 spans 15 amino acids. Researchers used template switching to add UMIs featuring a 6-nucleotide sample barcode. Following a re-call of the 5' RACE reads, TCRdb has one entry per CDR3 protein and lacks DNA. The specimen's table records 150,000 to 200,000 distinct CDR3 sequences. This TCR was recovered from a human donor with ulcerative colitis or Crohn's disease, or a healthy co-twin of an affected twin (not recorded which). The sample consisted of blood. The chain employs TRBV4-2 and TRBJ1-5; lacking DNA, the TRBD1 call made by TCRdb goes unchecked. The chain's CDR3 is CASSQETGITEPQHF.